The 28 T cell receptor beta chains listed next were all sequenced from one sample in a study of early stage breast cancer tumors. Repertoires were generated with immunoSEQ multiplex PCR, while TCRdb's copy carries only in-frame clones and drops some. The sample records 45,000 to 60,000 clones, roughly 80% being singletons. The material sequenced was blood. The source of these receptors is a person aged 45 to 60 with breast cancer.

The chain combines TRBV9 with TRBJ2-1, with D perhaps TRBD2 (5 bases). CDR1 SGDLS and CDR2 YYNGEE come from the germline V gene. CDR3 length equals 17 residues. Deletions cut 0 bases from V and 0 bases from J, with 13 bases between. The CDR3 DNA reads TGTGCCAGCAGCGTAGGTCTCACTAGTCTCTCCTACAATGAGCAGTTCTTC. This codes for CASSVGLTSLSYNEQFF.

This chain links TRBV14 with TRBJ2-7, with TRBD2 matching over 8 bases. The CDR3 has 18 amino acids. From germline, CDR1 is SGHDN and CDR2 FVKESK. Trimming removed 1 base from V and 4 bases from J; junction bases left unmatched: 15. The CDR3 region has the DNA TGTGCCAGCAGCCAAGGTCCCCGGCTGAGCGGGAGAGGGTACGAGCAGTACTTC. Translated: CASSQGPRLSGRGYEQYF.

Only one count was recorded for this clone. The genes are TRBV7-2 and TRBJ2-7; 7 bases line up with TRBD2. The germline CDR1 and CDR2 sequences are SGHTA and FQGNSA. The CDR3 spans 16 residues. Trimming cost V 2 bases and J 5 bases; bases outside gene matches: 12. The CDR3 DNA reads as TGTGCCAGCAGCTTACTTGGTATGGTGGCGGGAGACGAGCAGTACTTC. Amino acids: CASSLLGMVAGDEQYF.

This clone has more than one count but fewer than ten. The chain joins TRBV28 to TRBJ1-1, with D perhaps TRBD1 (5 bases). Germline values: CDR1 MDHEN, CDR2 SYDVKM. V lost 2 bases and J 7 bases, leaving 11 bases between the germline ends. This CDR3 spans 13 amino acids. In DNA form, the CDR3 reads TGTGCCAGCAGTTTAGGGGGTGCCCTTGAAGCTTTCTTT. As protein: CASSLGGALEAFF.

The chain carries TRBV7-8 and TRBJ1-1; 8 bases align to TRBD1. V gave up 2 bases and J gave up 4 bases; unmatched junction bases: 3. The CDR3 is made up of 14 amino acids. CDR1 and CDR2 (germline): SGHVS, FQNEAQ. The CDR3 is CASSLWQGATEAFF. The CDR3 DNA follows: TGTGCCAGCAGCTTATGGCAGGGGGCCACTGAAGCTTTCTTT.

The rearrangement links TRBV7-2 to TRBJ2-6; D may be TRBD1 or TRBD2 (5 bases each). Germline CDR1 and CDR2: SGHTA and FQGNSA. This CDR3 is 17 amino acids long. V was pared by 5 bases and J by 2 bases, with 16 bases between. The CDR3 is CASSLGVGAPGANVLTF. The DNA for the CDR3 is TGTGCCAGCAGCCTCGGGGTCGGGGCCCCTGGGGCCAACGTCCTGACTTTC.

J is TRBJ1-2 and V is TRBV18; D ambiguous. The CDR3 totals 16 residues. The germline gives CDR1 KGHSH, CDR2 LQKENI. V was trimmed by 2 bases and J by 0 bases, leaving 13 bases between them. CDR3 bases: TGTGCCAGCTCACCAACAGTCCGCCGGTCTAACTATGGCTACACCTTC. This gives the protein CASSPTVRRSNYGYTF.

The chain is built from TRBV28 and TRBJ1-1; 7 positions match TRBD1. This CDR3 comprises 15 residues. The ends lost 8 bases at V and 1 base at J; junction bases unmatched: 10. Germline assignment: CDR1 MDHEN and CDR2 SYDVKM. The CDR3 DNA reads as TGTGCCAGCCCTGTGGTGGACAGGCGGAACACTGAAGCTTTCTTT. Translation: CASPVVDRRNTEAFF. The full variable domain, completed using reference TRBV28 and TRBJ1-1, is DVKVTQSSRYLVKRTGEKVFLECVQDMDHENMFWYRQDPGLGLRLIYFSYDVKMKEKGDIPEGYSVSREKKERFSLILESASTNQTSMYLCASPVVDRRNTEAFFGQGTRLTVV.

This clone was observed once. The genes are TRBV6-5 and TRBJ1-2; 9 bases map to TRBD1. CDR3 length: 15 amino acids. J was trimmed by 3 bases and V by 6 bases; bases with no gene match: 8. Germline CDR1 MNHEY, CDR2 SVGAGI. Here the CDR3 DNA reads TGTGCCAGCAGCTCCACAGGGGGCGATTACTATGGCTACACCTTC. Protein sequence: CASSSTGGDYYGYTF.

The genes are TRBV7-3 and TRBJ2-3, with 9 nucleotides matching TRBD2. The V gene end was trimmed by 1 base and the J gene end by 4 bases; junction bases not matched to a gene: 6. Germline values: CDR1 SGHTA, CDR2 FQGTGA. The CDR3 sequence is 16 residues long. CDR3 nucleotide sequence: TGTGCCAGCAGCTTAAGTCTAGCGGGAAGCGCAGATACGCAGTATTTT. It codes for CASSLSLAGSADTQYF. Looking up the rest from reference TRBV7-3 and TRBJ2-3 gives the full variable domain: GAGVSQTPSNKVTEKGKYVELRCDPISGHTALYWYRQSLGQGPEFLIYFQGTGAADDSGLPNDRFFAVRPEGSVSTLKIQRTERGDSAVYLCASSLSLAGSADTQYFGPGTRLTVL.

V is TRBV30 and J is TRBJ1-4, with TRBD1 matching 9 bases. From germline, CDR1 is GTSNPN and CDR2 SVGIG (reference sequence). V dropped 5 bases and J dropped 3; count of bases not matched to a gene: 7. This CDR3 is 15 amino acids long. The CDR3: CAWATGGIANEKLFF. DNA of the CDR3: TGTGCCTGGGCTACAGGGGGCATCGCTAATGAAAAACTGTTTTTT.

This chain links TRBV5-1 with TRBJ2-1; 12 positions match TRBD2. The CDR3 totals 17 residues. Germline V gives CDR1 SGHRS, CDR2 YFSETQ. V was pared by 0 bases and J by 7 bases, with 8 bases of the junction left unmatched. The chain's CDR3 is CASSLALAGGPVNEQFF. DNA for the CDR3: TGCGCCAGCAGCTTGGCCCTAGCGGGAGGGCCGGTTAATGAGCAGTTCTTC.

This sequence joins TRBV30 and TRBJ1-6; D is ambiguous. This CDR3 is built from 8 residues. V was shortened by 7 bases and J by 13 bases, with 5 bases between the two germline ends. CDR1 and CDR2 (germline): GTSNPN, SVGIG (reference sequence). CDR3 nucleotides: TGTGCCTCCTCCCCCCTCCACTTT. It codes for CASSPLHF.

The table lists this clone with a few counts. The chain is built from TRBV19 and TRBJ2-3; the match to TRBD2 covers 7 bases. This CDR3 spans 15 amino acids. Germline V CDR1 and CDR2: LNHDA, SQIVND (reference sequence). V shed 7 bases, J shed 2 bases, and the junction held 9 bases outside the gene matches. The CDR3 DNA sequence: TGTGCCAGTAAGAGGTTCAGCGGGGACACAGATACGCAGTATTTT. Translated: CASKRFSGDTDTQYF.

This chain uses TRBV7-9 with TRBJ2-1, with TRBD2 identical over 8 bases. J gave up 6 bases and V 0 bases, and 4 bases lay outside the gene matches. The CDR3 covers 15 residues. The germline CDR1 and CDR2 sequences are SEHNR and FQNEAQ (reference sequence). CDR3: CASSLASGGRNEQFF. As DNA, the CDR3 is TGTGCCAGCAGCTTAGCGAGCGGGGGACGCAATGAGCAGTTCTTC.

The chain links TRBV11-3 to TRBJ1-1, with a tentative D call TRBD1 (5 bases). The V end lost 1 base, the J end lost 1 base, and 7 bases lay between the germline ends. The CDR3 spans 14 residues. Germline V gene lookup returns CDR1 SGHNT and CDR2 YENEEA. DNA for the CDR3: TGTGCCAGCAGCTTAGGGGGCAAGAACACTGAAGCTTTCTTT. Translation gives CASSLGGKNTEAFF. The whole variable domain, remainder taken from reference TRBV11-3 and TRBJ1-1, is EAGVVQSPRYKIIEKKQPVAFWCNPISGHNTLYWYLQNLGQGPELLIRYENEEAVDDSQLPKDRFSAERLKGVDSTLKIQPAELGDSAVYLCASSLGGKNTEAFFGQGTRLTVV.

V is TRBV5-6 and J is TRBJ1-3, with TRBD1 as a possible D gene (6 bases). Trimming left V 4 bases short and J 0 bases short, with 17 bases between. In germline, CDR1 is SGHDT, CDR2 YYEEEE. The CDR3 consists of 17 residues. CDR3 DNA sequence: TGTGCCAGCAGCCTGGGGTGGGGGGCAAGCTCTGGAAACACCATATATTTT. It is translated as CASSLGWGASSGNTIYF.

This clone has a single count. The rearrangement uses TRBV2 and TRBJ2-1; 8 nucleotides match TRBD2. The germline CDR1 and CDR2 sequences are SNHLY and FYNNEI. CDR3 length: 16 amino acids. V was pared by 9 bases and J by 5 bases, with 15 bases of the junction left unmatched. The CDR3 here is CASTGQELAVNNEQFF. CDR3 nucleotides: TGTGCCAGTACCGGCCAGGAACTAGCGGTAAACAATGAGCAGTTCTTC.

The genes are TRBV10-3 and TRBJ2-7, with TRBD1 identical over 11 bases. Trimming cost V 10 bases and J 1 base; bases outside gene matches: 9. The CDR3 has 15 residues. Germline values: CDR1 ENHRY, CDR2 SYGVKD. This chain's CDR3 is CATTEGQGASYEQYF. CDR3 sequence (DNA): TGTGCCACGACCGAAGGACAGGGGGCTTCCTACGAGCAGTACTTC.

The chain is built from TRBV4-1 and TRBJ2-7; 9 positions agree with TRBD1. Germline V gene sequence: CDR1 MGHRA, CDR2 YSYEKL. The trim removed 4 bases at V and 5 bases at J, leaving 6 bases unmatched. The CDR3 consists of 14 residues. CDR3 in DNA: TGCGCCAGCAGCCGCGGCCGGGACAGGGACGAGCAGTACTTC. It encodes CASSRGRDRDEQYF.

The chain combines TRBV9 with TRBJ2-1, with TRBD2 matching 10 bases. The CDR3 covers 15 residues. The germline CDR1 and CDR2 sequences are SGDLS and YYNGEE. V gave up 0 bases and J gave up 9 bases; unmatched junction bases: 6. The CDR3 spells CASSVELAGWGEQFF. DNA for the CDR3: TGTGCCAGCAGCGTAGAACTAGCGGGATGGGGTGAGCAGTTCTTC.

J is TRBJ2-3 and V is TRBV13; 10 positions agree with TRBD2. The J segment lost 2 bases and the V segment lost 5 bases, leaving 10 bases of the junction unmatched. CDR1 is PRHDT and CDR2 is FYEKMQ in the germline V gene (reference sequence). The CDR3 contains 17 residues. The CDR3 DNA is TGTGCCAGCAGCCCAAGACTAGCGGGTCTCTACACAGATACGCAGTATTTT. It specifies CASSPRLAGLYTDTQYF.

This chain joins TRBV27 and TRBJ1-2; 8 nucleotides align to TRBD1. Germline lookup yields CDR1 MNHEY and CDR2 SMNVEV (reference sequence). The CDR3 length is 16 residues. With 7 bases clipped from V and 3 bases from J, the junction kept 13 bases outside the gene matches. In DNA, the CDR3 is TGTGCCAGCATCCACCCGGAGGACAGGGCGCACTATGGCTACACCTTC. This gives the protein CASIHPEDRAHYGYTF.

The V and J genes are TRBV9 and TRBJ1-6, with 8 positions matching TRBD1. Germline assignment: CDR1 SGDLS and CDR2 YYNGEE. Germline trimming cut 4 bases from V and 8 bases from J; bases unmatched to any gene: 8. This CDR3 is 15 amino acids long. Here the CDR3 DNA reads TGTGCCAGCAGCCTAGAGGACAGGGTGGATTCACCCCTCCACTTT. Encoded protein: CASSLEDRVDSPLHF. Looking up the rest from reference TRBV9 and TRBJ1-6 gives the full variable domain: DSGVTQTPKHLITATGQRVTLRCSPRSGDLSVYWYQQSLDQGLQFLIQYYNGEERAKGNILERFSAQQFPDLHSELNLSSLELGDSALYFCASSLEDRVDSPLHFGNGTRLTVT.

This clone was seen a single time. The V and J genes are TRBV12-2 and TRBJ2-7; the table's D call of TRBD1 was not tested on the DNA. TRBV12-2 constitutes a pseudogene. The CDR3 spans 15 residues. CDR3 DNA sequence: TGTGCAAGTCGCTTGAGAGGACAGGGCGGATACGAGCAGTACTTC. It translates to CASRLRGQGGYEQYF.

The genes are TRBV2 and TRBJ2-1, with TRBD2 matching over 12 bases. V shed 7 bases, J shed 4 bases, and the junction held 8 bases outside the gene matches. The CDR3 has 16 residues. The germline CDR1 and CDR2 sequences are SNHLY and FYNNEI. CDR3 sequence: CASTAGTSGSYNEQFF. CDR3 coding DNA: TGTGCCAGCACTGCCGGGACTAGCGGGTCGTACAATGAGCAGTTCTTC. Using reference TRBV2 and TRBJ2-1 for the parts outside the CDR3, the full variable domain is EPEVTQTPSHQVTQMGQEVILRCVPISNHLYFYWYRQILGQKVEFLVSFYNNEISEKSEIFDDQFSVERPDGSNFTLKIRSTKLEDSAMYFCASTAGTSGSYNEQFFGPGTRLTVL.

The chain has TRBV7-9 and TRBJ1-2, with 7 bases fitting TRBD1. J was trimmed by 5 bases and V by 4 bases; bases with no gene match: 13. This CDR3 is 16 amino acids long. Germline V lookup: CDR1 SEHNR, CDR2 FQNEAQ (reference sequence). The CDR3 sequence is CASSSSDRTLWYGYTF. CDR3 DNA: TGTGCCAGCAGCTCGTCGGACAGGACACTTTGGTATGGCTACACCTTC.

V is TRBV19 and J is TRBJ1-1, with D possibly being TRBD1 (5 bases). Germline-derived CDR1 and CDR2 are LNHDA and SQIVND (reference sequence). V lost 9 bases and J lost 4, with 24 bases in between. This CDR3 contains 16 residues. The CDR3 protein is CASNLAGPPGGTEAFF. In nucleotides, the CDR3 is TGTGCCAGCAATCTGGCAGGTCCTCCGGGGGGCACTGAAGCTTTCTTT. The full variable domain, its missing parts supplied by reference TRBV19 and TRBJ1-1, is DGGITQSPKYLFRKEGQNVTLSCEQNLNHDAMYWYRQDPGQGLRLIYYSQIVNDFQKGDIAEGYSVSREKKESFPLTVTSAQKNPTAFYLCASNLAGPPGGTEAFFGQGTRLTVV.